The 19 T cell receptor beta chains in this list originate from one sample, sequenced in a study of T cells in Graves' hyperthyroidism and ophthalmopathy. TCR beta CDR3 regions were amplified from RNA transcripts. HTBI primers were the set used in a first-round RT-PCR of the TCR CDR3. One entry per CDR3 protein results from TCRdb running MiXCR on the multiplex PCR reads. The repertoire holds around 500,000 distinct CDR3 sequences, with around an eighth as singletons. Sequenced input: blood. These receptors all come from a young woman with Graves' hyperthyroidism.

This clonotype has more than one count but fewer than ten. The chain recombines TRBV19 with TRBJ2-6; D is unresolved. V was shortened by 9 bases and J by 5 bases, with 11 bases between the two germline ends. The CDR3 is made up of 13 amino acids. Germline lookup yields CDR1 LNHDA and CDR2 SQIVND (reference sequence). In nucleotides, the CDR3 is TGTGCCAGCCTATCCCCCTGGGCCAACGTCCTGACTTTC. Its translation is CASLSPWANVLTF. Supplemented by reference TRBV19 and TRBJ2-6, the full variable domain reads DGGITQSPKYLFRKEGQNVTLSCEQNLNHDAMYWYRQDPGQGLRLIYYSQIVNDFQKGDIAEGYSVSREKKESFPLTVTSAQKNPTAFYLCASLSPWANVLTFGAGSRLTVL.

To note about this clonotype: This clone may be a read error of a much larger clone one base away. The rearrangement joins TRBV30 to TRBJ1-2; 9 bases are shared with TRBD1. Germline CDR1 is GTSNPN and CDR2 is SVGIG (reference sequence). There are 12 residues in the CDR3. V lost 1 base and J lost 7; bases outside the gene matches: 1. In DNA, the CDR3 is TGTGCCTGGAGTGGACAGGGGGGTGGCTACACCTTC. Translating it yields CAWSGQGGGYTF.

This sequence joins TRBV6-1 and TRBJ2-7, with D possibly TRBD2 on 7 matching bases. Germline V lookup: CDR1 MNHNS, CDR2 SASEGT. The CDR3 extends over 15 amino acids. The V end lost 4 bases, the J end lost 0 bases, and 13 bases lay between the germline ends. The CDR3 reads CASSGGGRGSYEQYV. The CDR3 DNA reads TGTGCCAGCAGTGGGGGGGGCAGGGGCTCCTACGAGCAGTACGTC.

Only a few counts were recorded for this clonotype. The V call is TRBV25-1, the J call TRBJ1-5; unclear D gene. The CDR3 totals 12 residues. V was clipped by 8 bases and J by 3 bases, with 8 bases between them. Germline CDR1 is MGHDK and CDR2 is SYGVNS. The CDR3: CASGRFNQPQHF. In nucleotides, the CDR3 is TGTGCCAGCGGACGGTTCAATCAGCCCCAGCATTTT.

The table lists this clonotype with many counts. The chain combines TRBV24-1 with TRBJ2-1; 12 bases line up with TRBD2. The trim removed 4 bases at V and 5 bases at J, leaving 8 bases unmatched. From germline, CDR1 is KGHDR and CDR2 SFDVKD. CDR3 length: 17 amino acids. This CDR3 is CATSERPGLAGNNEQFF. The CDR3 DNA reads as TGTGCCACCAGTGAAAGACCGGGACTAGCGGGTAACAATGAGCAGTTCTTC.

Many counts were recorded for this clonotype. The V and J genes are TRBV19 and TRBJ1-1; D perhaps matches TRBD1 (5 bases). The CDR3 has 15 amino acids. Trimming stripped 6 bases from V and 5 bases from J, with 19 bases between. Per the germline V gene, CDR1 is LNHDA and CDR2 is SQIVND (reference sequence). DNA of the CDR3: TGTGCCAGTAGCGCCAGTGGTGGGGGAGGAACTGAAGCTTTCTTT. Translated: CASSASGGGGTEAFF.

The chain uses TRBV28 and TRBJ1-3; D is unresolved. Germline V CDR1 and CDR2: MDHEN, SYDVKM. V was trimmed by 3 bases and J by 7 bases, leaving 4 bases between them. This CDR3 spans 11 amino acids. CDR3 nucleotides: TGTGCCAGCAGTTTTAGTAACACCATATATTTT. It encodes CASSFSNTIYF.

J is TRBJ1-2 and V is TRBV7-9; D is unclear. This CDR3 contains 14 residues. From germline, CDR1 is SEHNR and CDR2 FQNEAQ (reference sequence). V was trimmed by 1 base and J by 5 bases, leaving 11 bases between them. DNA for the CDR3: TGTGCCAGCAGCTTAGAGGCAGTTCGGTATGGCTACACCTTC. Translation gives CASSLEAVRYGYTF.

In its sample, this clonotype was seen a few times. The chain uses TRBV20-1 and TRBJ1-1, with a tentative D call TRBD1 (6 bases). The CDR3 sequence is 14 residues long. In germline, CDR1 is DFQATT, CDR2 SNEGSKA (reference sequence). With 0 bases removed from V and 4 bases from J, the gap between germline ends came to 12 bases. CDR3 sequence: CSARDLGGGTEAFF. The CDR3 nucleotides are TGCAGTGCTAGAGACCTCGGAGGGGGCACTGAAGCTTTCTTT.

This chain uses TRBV18 with TRBJ2-2; 7 nucleotides match TRBD1. This CDR3 contains 16 residues. CDR1 KGHSH and CDR2 LQKENI come from the germline V gene. V shed 3 bases, J shed 4 bases, and the junction held 8 bases outside the gene matches. CDR3 bases: TGTGCCAGCTCACCCGACAGACAGGGAATCACCGGGGAGCTGTTTTTT. This translates into CASSPDRQGITGELFF.

This clonotype was recorded many times. The CDR3 protein is CSASLGGISNQPQHF. The CDR3 DNA is TGCAGTGCTAGTTTGGGGGGAATAAGCAATCAGCCCCAGCATTTT. The chain links TRBV20-1 to TRBJ1-5, with a possible D match to TRBD1 (5 bases). CDR3 length: 15 amino acids. CDR1 is DFQATT, CDR2 SNEGSKA, per germline (reference sequence). V was trimmed by 3 bases and J by 1 base, leaving 13 bases between them.

On this clonotype: Sequence at one end of the junction differs from germline and may be a read error. The V gene is TRBV7-6, the J gene TRBJ2-2; D could derive from TRBD1 or TRBD2 (5 bases each). Germline CDR1 SGHVS, CDR2 FNYEAQ. This CDR3 is built from 13 residues. CDR3 DNA sequence: TGTGCCAGCAGCTTTTCCGGGGTGAGGGACCTGTTTTTT. Translation: CASSFSGVRDLFF.

This clonotype was found a few times. The rearrangement uses TRBV4-2 and TRBJ1-6; possibly TRBD1 for D (5 bases). V lost 1 base and J 9 bases, leaving 13 bases between the germline ends. This CDR3 has 15 residues. The V gene's germline CDR1 is LGHNA and CDR2 YNFKEQ. CDR3 DNA sequence: TGTGCCAGCAGCCAAGTGGGACGGGGTGGTTCACCCCTCCACTTT. Translation gives CASSQVGRGGSPLHF.

This clonotype has a handful of counts. The V call is TRBV29-1, the J call TRBJ2-3; TRBD2 agrees at 16 bases. The ends lost 6 bases at V and 2 bases at J; junction bases unmatched: 11. Germline V CDR1 and CDR2: SQVTM, ANQGSEA. The CDR3 length is 18 residues. CDR3 coding DNA: TGCAGCGTCACTAGGTTGGGACTAGCGGGAGGGGTCACAGATACGCAGTATTTT. Amino acids: CSVTRLGLAGGVTDTQYF.

This clonotype occurred a few times. The gene calls are TRBV7-9 and TRBJ2-3; 7 bases line up with TRBD1. The CDR3 sequence is 15 residues long. J gave up 5 bases and V 3 bases, and 8 bases lay outside the gene matches. The V gene's germline CDR1 is SEHNR and CDR2 FQNEAQ (reference sequence). The CDR3 sequence is CASSLQRTGIDTQYF. The CDR3 DNA follows: TGTGCCAGCAGCTTGCAGCGGACAGGCATAGATACGCAGTATTTT.

Worth noting for this clonotype: A much larger clone differs from this one at a single base, so this may be a read error. In DNA form, the CDR3 reads TGTGCCAGCAGCCCTCGGTTGGGCTACGAGCAGTACTTC. It is translated as CASSPRLGYEQYF. The V call is TRBV3-1, the J call TRBJ2-7; D not certain. This CDR3 is 13 amino acids long. The germline V and J ends were trimmed by 4 bases and 3 bases, with 10 bases remaining between them. From germline, CDR1 is LGHDT and CDR2 YNNKEL (reference sequence).

This clonotype was counted ten times or more. The V and J genes are TRBV24-1 and TRBJ2-5; D might be TRBD1 (5 bases). CDR1 is KGHDR and CDR2 is SFDVKD in the germline V gene. The CDR3 is made up of 14 amino acids. Trimming shortened V by 3 bases and J by 2 bases, and 9 bases separated the two germline ends. CDR3 sequence (DNA): TGTGCCACCAGTGATAGTGACAGACAAGAGACCCAGTACTTC. Residues: CATSDSDRQETQYF.

The chain is built from TRBV9 and TRBJ2-2; 8 nucleotides line up with TRBD1. Germline V CDR1 and CDR2: SGDLS, YYNGEE. With 0 bases clipped from V and 4 bases from J, the junction kept 8 bases outside the gene matches. The CDR3 contains 17 residues. CDR3 residues: CASSVEMQGAGTGELFF. Here the CDR3 DNA reads TGTGCCAGCAGCGTAGAAATGCAGGGGGCAGGCACCGGGGAGCTGTTTTTT.

This chain links TRBV12-5 with TRBJ2-3, with 7 bases matching TRBD2. The J segment lost 0 bases and the V segment lost 5 bases, leaving 14 bases of the junction unmatched. Looked up from germline, CDR1 is LGHNT and CDR2 is FRNRAP. The CDR3 sequence is 18 residues long. CDR3 in DNA: TGTGCTAGTGGTCTCCCCAGCGGGAACCCCCGGAGCACAGATACGCAGTATTTT. It translates to CASGLPSGNPRSTDTQYF.